What follows describes a single TCR beta chain. The data stem from a study of blood T cell repertoires in COVID-19. Whole-study context: Acute and convalescent COVID-19 specimens originated in the United States, Italy and Spain.

TCRdb keeps only in-frame clones here, not all; method: immunoSEQ multiplex PCR. In the table there are tens of thousands of clones, 65% to 80% of which are singletons. The junction had 9 bases not matched to a gene; V was cut back by 5 bases and J by 4 bases. From germline, CDR1 is SGHKS and CDR2 YYEKEE (reference sequence). This CDR3 is 15 amino acids long. This sequence was found in a human donor with active or convalescent COVID-19. The donor label of this sample is uncertain. V is TRBV5-5 and J is TRBJ2-7; 10 bases line up with TRBD1. Sample: peripheral blood. This chain's CDR3 is CASRPGQGYGYEQYF. CDR3 in DNA: TGTGCCAGCAGGCCGGGACAGGGGTACGGTTACGAGCAGTACTTC.